This TCR beta chain was obtained from a study of blood T cells in healthy people across ages. Combining a sample-barcoded 5' primer with a J-beta primer mix, a second PCR ran for roughly 6 to 12 cycles. MiXCR, applied by TCRdb to the 5' RACE reads, yields one record per CDR3 protein. The data hold some 1.4 million distinct CDR3 sequences, with roughly 40% observed a single time. Note on this clonotype: The antigen remains undetermined.

Trimming cost V 6 bases and J 2 bases, with 14 bases left between them. There are 13 residues in the CDR3. CDR1 and CDR2 from the germline V gene are DFQATT and SNEGSKA (reference sequence). Overall study findings and caveats: More naive CD4+ cells and higher diversity were found in long-lived than in aged donors.

The TCR comes from a woman in her late teens or twenties in good health. The material sequenced was blood. This chain links TRBV20-1 with TRBJ2-7; D is ambiguous. CDR3 sequence: CSARSLGTYEQYF. In DNA, the CDR3 is TGCAGTGCCCGTTCGCTAGGAACCTACGAGCAGTACTTC.